This T cell receptor beta chain was identified in a study of cytomegalovirus exposure and HLA in healthy donors. With 60 Vbeta and 13 Jbeta primers, the PCR was carried out. Sequencing used immunoSEQ multiplex PCR; TCRdb keeps in-frame clones, though not all of them. The sample consists of approximately 210,000 clones, more than 75% of them appearing once. Details on this clone: The germline gene is not matched at one end of the junction; a read error may be the cause.

CDR1 MNHEY and CDR2 SMNVEV come from the germline V gene (reference sequence). The CDR3 consists of 13 residues. The sample comprised PBMCs. The sequence came from a man aged 40-55 years in good health and CMV-seropositive. The chain couples TRBV27 to TRBJ1-1; D is unclear. CDR3 sequence reads: CASSFTPPSCCIF. CDR3 in DNA: TGTGCCAGCAGTTTCACACCCCCTTCGTGTTGTATCTTT.